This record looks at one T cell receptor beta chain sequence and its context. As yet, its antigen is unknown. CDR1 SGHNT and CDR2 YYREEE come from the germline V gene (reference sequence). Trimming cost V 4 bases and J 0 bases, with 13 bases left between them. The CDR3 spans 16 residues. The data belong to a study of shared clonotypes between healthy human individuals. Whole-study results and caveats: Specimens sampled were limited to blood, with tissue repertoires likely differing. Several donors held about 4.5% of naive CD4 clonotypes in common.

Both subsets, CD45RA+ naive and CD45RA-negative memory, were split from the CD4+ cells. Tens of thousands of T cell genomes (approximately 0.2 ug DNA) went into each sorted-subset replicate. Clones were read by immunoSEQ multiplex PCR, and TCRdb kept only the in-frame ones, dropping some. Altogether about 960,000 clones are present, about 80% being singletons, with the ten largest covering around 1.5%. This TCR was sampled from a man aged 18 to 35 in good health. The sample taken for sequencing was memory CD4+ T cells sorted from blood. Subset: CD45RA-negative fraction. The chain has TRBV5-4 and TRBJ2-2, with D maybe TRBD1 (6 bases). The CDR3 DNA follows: TGTGCCAGCAGCAAAACAGGGAACGCGAACACCGGGGAGCTGTTTTTT. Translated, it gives CASSKTGNANTGELFF.